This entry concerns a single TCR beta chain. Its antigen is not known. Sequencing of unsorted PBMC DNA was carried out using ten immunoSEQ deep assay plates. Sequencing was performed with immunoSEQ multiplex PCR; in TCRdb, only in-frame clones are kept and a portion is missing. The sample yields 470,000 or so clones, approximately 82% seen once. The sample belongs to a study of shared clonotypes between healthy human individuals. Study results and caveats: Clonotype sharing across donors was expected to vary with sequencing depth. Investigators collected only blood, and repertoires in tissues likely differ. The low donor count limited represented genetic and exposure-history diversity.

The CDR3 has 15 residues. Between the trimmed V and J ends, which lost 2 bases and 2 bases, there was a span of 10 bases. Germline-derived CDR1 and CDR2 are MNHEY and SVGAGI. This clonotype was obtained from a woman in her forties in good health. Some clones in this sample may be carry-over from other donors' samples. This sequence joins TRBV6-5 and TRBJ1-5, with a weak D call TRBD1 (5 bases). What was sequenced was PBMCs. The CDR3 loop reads CASSYRGGGNQPQHF. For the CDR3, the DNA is TGTGCCAGCAGTTACCGGGGAGGGGGCAATCAGCCCCAGCATTTT.